This entry features one TCR beta chain sequence. Its antigen is still unknown. These data are taken from a study of cytomegalovirus exposure and HLA in healthy donors. Study details: Most genotyped donors, around 86% of about 360, had Caucasian-associated genetic ancestry.

Both 60 Vbeta primers and 13 Jbeta primers went into the PCR. Using immunoSEQ multiplex PCR, the repertoire was profiled, and TCRdb retains in-frame clones only, with some absent. The table lists hundreds of thousands of clones, about 80% of them singletons. The germline V gene has CDR1 SGHRS and CDR2 YFSETQ. Trimming took 0 bases from V and 8 from J, leaving 14 bases between them. The CDR3 runs to 14 residues. Study outcomes and limitations: A later analysis associated 15,000 or so TCR beta sequences with HLA alleles at a 0.05 false discovery rate.

The TCR comes from a man in his forties or fifties in good health and CMV-seropositive. The source material was PBMCs. The V and J genes are TRBV5-1 and TRBJ1-2; D is possibly TRBD1 (6 bases). The CDR3 DNA follows: TGCGCCAGCAGCTTGGCTGGGACATCGGGCGGCTACACCTTC. Amino acids: CASSLAGTSGGYTF.